A single sample is the source of the 27 T cell receptor beta chains below, sequenced in a study of T-cell memory formation after mild COVID-19. TCRdb itself ran the 5' RACE reads through MiXCR, one entry per CDR3 protein. The profile covers fewer than 700,000 distinct CDR3 sequences, with more than 15% appearing a single time and approximately 12% taken by the ten largest. The specimen was PBMCs or a T cell subset sorted from them (not recorded which). Every receptor here comes from an adult woman who had mild COVID-19 (a few samples of this study predate the infection). Cell type and time point are not known.

V and J are TRBV10-3 and TRBJ1-5; 9 positions agree with TRBD1. This CDR3 has 15 amino acids. From germline, CDR1 is ENHRY and CDR2 SYGVKD. Trimming took 4 bases from V and 4 from J; bases not matched to a gene: 5. CDR3 in DNA: TGTGCCATCAGTGTGGGACAGGGTAAAAATCAGCCCCAGCATTTT. Protein product: CAISVGQGKNQPQHF.

This clonotype was recorded at least ten times. The V and J genes are TRBV9 and TRBJ2-5; 10 positions agree with TRBD2. This CDR3 has 18 residues. In germline, CDR1 is SGDLS, CDR2 YYNGEE. V shed 3 bases and J 0 bases; nucleotides not matched to a gene: 11. Here the CDR3 reads CASSARPLSGGNQETQYF. The CDR3, as DNA: TGTGCCAGCAGCGCCCGGCCCCTTAGCGGGGGGAACCAAGAGACCCAGTACTTC.

This clonotype was counted between two and nine times. The genes are TRBV5-5 and TRBJ2-3; D not resolved. CDR3 size: 12 residues. With 2 bases removed from V and 6 bases from J, the gap between germline ends came to 7 bases. Germline CDR1 is SGHKS and CDR2 is YYEKEE (reference sequence). The CDR3 nucleotides are TGTGCCAGCAGCTTTCTTGATGATACGCAGTATTTT. It is translated as CASSFLDDTQYF.

This clonotype was found a few times. The V gene is TRBV9, the J gene TRBJ2-3; 7 bases line up with TRBD2. The CDR3 covers 16 residues. Germline CDR1 and CDR2: SGDLS and YYNGEE. The V gene end was trimmed by 0 bases and the J gene end by 2 bases; junction bases not matched to a gene: 6. CDR3: CASSVGAGENTDTQYF. CDR3 DNA: TGTGCCAGCAGCGTAGGGGCGGGGGAGAACACAGATACGCAGTATTTT. Supplemented by reference TRBV9 and TRBJ2-3, the full variable domain reads DSGVTQTPKHLITATGQRVTLRCSPRSGDLSVYWYQQSLDQGLQFLIQYYNGEERAKGNILERFSAQQFPDLHSELNLSSLELGDSALYFCASSVGAGENTDTQYFGPGTRLTVL.

This clonotype was recorded at least ten times. The rearrangement links TRBV5-1 to TRBJ2-6; the match to TRBD1 covers 10 bases. This CDR3 comprises 19 residues. V dropped 0 bases and J dropped 0; count of bases not matched to a gene: 6. The germline CDR1 and CDR2 sequences are SGHRS and YFSETQ. The CDR3 spells CASSLGTGGSLSGANVLTF. The CDR3 DNA sequence: TGCGCCAGCAGCTTGGGGACAGGGGGATCCCTCTCTGGGGCCAACGTCCTGACTTTC.

This clonotype was seen a handful of times. V is TRBV5-4 and J is TRBJ2-7, with 8 bases matching TRBD1. The V and J ends lost 4 bases and 5 bases, in that order; junction bases with no gene match: 8. The germline CDR1 and CDR2 sequences are SGHNT and YYREEE (reference sequence). The length of the CDR3 is 14 residues. CDR3 DNA: TGTGCCAGCAGCCCGACAGGGGAAGCCCACGAGCAGTACTTC. Translation: CASSPTGEAHEQYF.

V is TRBV20-1 and J is TRBJ1-3, with D uncertain. This CDR3 is built from 12 residues. With 4 bases removed from V and 4 bases from J, the gap between germline ends came to 8 bases. The V gene's germline CDR1 is DFQATT and CDR2 SNEGSKA (reference sequence). The DNA of the CDR3 is TGCAGTGCTATCCCAAAGGGAAACACCATATATTTT. Translated, it gives CSAIPKGNTIYF.

This clonotype was seen ten or more times. The CDR3 bases are TGTGCCAGCAGCAGCTCAGAGACCCAGTACTTC. This sequence encodes CASSSSETQYF. J is TRBJ2-5 and V is TRBV7-6; D gene uncertain. From germline, CDR1 is SGHVS and CDR2 FNYEAQ. The CDR3 consists of 11 residues. V shed 5 bases and J shed 4 bases, with 5 bases lying between them.

This clonotype occurred a few times. The chain recombines TRBV4-2 with TRBJ1-1; D not resolved. CDR3 size: 15 residues. V was pared by 4 bases and J by 3 bases, with 15 bases between. Germline loops: CDR1 LGHNA, CDR2 YNFKEQ. CDR3 DNA: TGTGCCAGCAGCCCCACTGGAGACTCTTACACTGAAGCTTTCTTT. Its translation is CASSPTGDSYTEAFF.

Only a few counts were recorded for this clonotype. The chain links TRBV5-6 to TRBJ2-5; D is unclear. The CDR3 is 13 amino acids. The V gene lost 2 bases and the J gene lost 3 bases, with 8 bases spanning the gap. Germline V lookup: CDR1 SGHDT, CDR2 YYEEEE. DNA for the CDR3: TGTGCCAGCAGCTTTGGGCAGAAAGAGACCCAGTACTTC. Translating it yields CASSFGQKETQYF.

The rearrangement joins TRBV5-7 to TRBJ2-1; 8 nucleotides line up with TRBD2. TRBV5-7 belongs to the ORF category, with a function that is uncertain. This CDR3 contains 16 residues. After removal of 4 bases from V and 5 bases from J, the junction contained 11 bases not matched to a gene. In DNA, the CDR3 is TGTGCCAGCAGCCCGAGAGCGGGGGCTGAGGACAATGAGCAGTTCTTC. Translation gives CASSPRAGAEDNEQFF.

This clonotype was seen a handful of times. J is TRBJ2-1 and V is TRBV29-1; TRBD1 matches 8 bases. The CDR3 sequence is 13 residues long. Per germline, CDR1 SQVTM and CDR2 ANQGSEA. Trimming cost V 7 bases and J 3 bases; bases outside gene matches: 5. The CDR3 loop is CSAGGTGYNEQFF. The CDR3 DNA follows: TGCAGCGCTGGAGGGACAGGCTACAATGAGCAGTTCTTC.

This rearrangement joins TRBV24-1 to TRBJ2-1, with D perhaps TRBD1 (6 bases). Germline V gene lookup returns CDR1 KGHDR and CDR2 SFDVKD. V was pared by 7 bases and J by 4 bases, with 10 bases between. The CDR3 has 13 amino acids. In nucleotides, the CDR3 is TGTGCCACCAGGGGGGCCGGGTACAATGAGCAGTTCTTC. This encodes CATRGAGYNEQFF.

This clonotype has more than one count but fewer than ten. The chain employs TRBV20-1 and TRBJ1-2; no clear D. Germline CDR1 is DFQATT and CDR2 is SNEGSKA (reference sequence). V was cut by 6 bases and J by 3 bases, with 14 bases left in between. The CDR3 is 13 residues long. CDR3 nucleotide sequence: TGCAGTGCCAGGAAGGAGGTGGACTATGGCTACACCTTC. It translates to CSARKEVDYGYTF.

The rearrangement uses TRBV5-1 and TRBJ2-1, with 8 bases identical to TRBD2. This CDR3 contains 17 residues. Germline CDR1 reads SGHRS; CDR2 reads YFSETQ. The trim removed 3 bases at V and 0 bases at J, leaving 8 bases unmatched. The CDR3 sequence: CASSSGAGGPSYNEQFF. DNA for the CDR3: TGCGCCAGCAGCTCCGGGGCGGGGGGCCCCTCCTACAATGAGCAGTTCTTC.

This clonotype came up a few times. This chain links TRBV4-3 with TRBJ2-7, with D unclear. Germline values: CDR1 LGHNA, CDR2 YSLEER. This CDR3 comprises 15 residues. Trimming removed 0 bases from V and 2 bases from J, with 11 bases in between. The CDR3 DNA reads TGCGCCAGCAGCCAAGAAGGTTCAGAAGCCTACGAGCAGTACTTC. Its translation: CASSQEGSEAYEQYF.

The chain is built from TRBV4-3 and TRBJ1-1, with 8 bases identical to TRBD1. The CDR3 runs to 15 residues. Trimming at V came to 3 bases and at J to 0 bases, leaving 3 bases not matched to a gene. The germline CDR1 and CDR2 sequences are LGHNA and YSLEER. CDR3 in DNA: TGCGCCAGCAGCCAGGACAGGGATTTGAACACTGAAGCTTTCTTT. It yields the protein CASSQDRDLNTEAFF.

This clonotype appeared many times. V is TRBV7-9 and J is TRBJ2-7; D might be TRBD2 (5 bases). From germline, CDR1 is SEHNR and CDR2 FQNEAQ (reference sequence). With 6 bases removed from V and 0 bases from J, the gap between germline ends came to 21 bases. CDR3 length: 17 amino acids. As DNA, the CDR3 is TGTGCCAGCAGTTTCCCCCCCCCAGGAGGTATCTCCTACGAGCAGTACTTC. Translation: CASSFPPPGGISYEQYF.

The chain uses TRBV7-2 and TRBJ2-1; 10 bases match TRBD1. CDR3 length: 17 residues. V trimming: 5 bases; J trimming: 6 bases; junction bases outside the gene matches: 13. Germline V gene lookup returns CDR1 SGHTA and CDR2 FQGNSA. The DNA for the CDR3 is TGTGCCAGCAGCCTGGACCATACCGGGACAGGGGCCAATGAGCAGTTCTTC. Its protein is CASSLDHTGTGANEQFF.

This chain links TRBV6-5 with TRBJ1-5; D gene unclear. This CDR3 has 12 amino acids. Germline loops: CDR1 MNHEY, CDR2 SVGAGI. V shed 5 bases and J shed 6 bases, with 8 bases lying between them. CDR3: CASSKRGQPQHF. The CDR3 coding sequence is TGTGCCAGCAGTAAGCGTGGTCAGCCCCAGCATTTT.

This clonotype was seen more than once but under ten times. J is TRBJ1-5 and V is TRBV11-2; D gene unclear. V gave up 4 bases and J gave up 6 bases, with 10 bases separating them. There are 13 residues in the CDR3. CDR1 is SGHAT and CDR2 is FQNNGV in the germline V gene. CDR3 in DNA: TGTGCCAGCAGCTCCGACGGGTTTCAGCCCCAGCATTTT. This gives the protein CASSSDGFQPQHF.

This clonotype was picked up a small number of times. Written as DNA, the CDR3 is TGTGCCTGGAGAAGCGGGGGCTACTACAATGAGCAGTTCTTC. This sequence encodes CAWRSGGYYNEQFF. The J gene is TRBJ2-1, the V gene TRBV30; TRBD2 agrees at 8 bases. Germline values: CDR1 GTSNPN, CDR2 SVGIG (reference sequence). The V gene end was trimmed by 3 bases and the J gene end by 3 bases; junction bases not matched to a gene: 4. This CDR3 is built from 14 residues.

This rearrangement joins TRBV5-4 to TRBJ2-3, with unresolved D. Trimming pared 0 bases from V and 0 bases from J, leaving 11 bases between. The CDR3 extends over 16 amino acids. Germline V gives CDR1 SGHNT, CDR2 YYREEE (reference sequence). CDR3 sequence: CASSLVSGRSTDTQYF. The CDR3 coding sequence is TGTGCCAGCAGCTTGGTTTCCGGGCGAAGCACAGATACGCAGTATTTT.

This clonotype was found many times. This rearrangement joins TRBV5-8 to TRBJ1-1; D not certain. Germline lookup yields CDR1 SGHTS and CDR2 YDEGEE. This CDR3 is 14 amino acids long. V dropped 1 base and J dropped 2 bases, with 9 bases sitting between them. This CDR3 is CASSLRTTNTEAFF. In nucleotides, the CDR3 is TGTGCCAGCAGCTTGAGGACGACTAACACTGAAGCTTTCTTT.

The chain joins TRBV6-5 to TRBJ2-6; D unresolved. CDR1 is MNHEY, CDR2 SVGAGI, per germline. V lost 1 base, J lost 0 bases, and 7 bases lay in between. The CDR3 length is 16 residues. This chain's CDR3 is CASSYFAPSGANVLTF. The CDR3 DNA reads TGTGCCAGCAGTTACTTCGCCCCCTCTGGGGCCAACGTCCTGACTTTC.

This clonotype was seen more than once but under ten times. The chain has TRBV30 and TRBJ1-1, with 9 nucleotides matching TRBD1. CDR1 GTSNPN and CDR2 SVGIG come from the germline V gene (reference sequence). This CDR3 region has 15 residues. V lost 4 bases and J lost 3; bases outside the gene matches: 9. The CDR3 protein is CAWTGQGWWDTEAFF. The CDR3 nucleotides are TGTGCCTGGACGGGACAGGGATGGTGGGACACTGAAGCTTTCTTT.

This clonotype was seen a handful of times. The chain has TRBV29-1 and TRBJ2-1; 16 nucleotides line up with TRBD2. The germline CDR1 and CDR2 sequences are SQVTM and ANQGSEA. The CDR3 contains 16 residues. The trim removed 6 bases at V and 1 base at J, leaving 3 bases unmatched. CDR3: CSVEGLAGGSYNEQFF. CDR3 bases: TGCAGCGTCGAGGGACTAGCGGGAGGGTCCTACAATGAGCAGTTCTTC.